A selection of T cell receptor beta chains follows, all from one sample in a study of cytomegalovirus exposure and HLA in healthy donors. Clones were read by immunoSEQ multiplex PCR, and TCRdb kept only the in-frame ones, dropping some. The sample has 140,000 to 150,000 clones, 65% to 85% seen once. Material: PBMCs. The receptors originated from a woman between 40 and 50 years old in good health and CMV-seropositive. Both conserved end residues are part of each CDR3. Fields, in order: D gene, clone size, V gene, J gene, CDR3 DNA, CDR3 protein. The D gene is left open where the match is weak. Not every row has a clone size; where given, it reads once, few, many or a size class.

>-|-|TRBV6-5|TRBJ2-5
TGTGCCAGCAGTTACTCGGGGGGGGGCCTTGGGGAGACCCAGTACTTC
CASSYSGGGLGETQYF
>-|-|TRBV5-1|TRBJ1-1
TGCGCCAGCAGCACGTGGGACTTCACTGAAGCTTTCTTT
CASSTWDFTEAFF
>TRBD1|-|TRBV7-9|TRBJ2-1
TGTTCCAGCAGCTTAACCGGACAGGGTTCCTACAATGAGCAGTTCTTC
CSSSLTGQGSYNEQFF
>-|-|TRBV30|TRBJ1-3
TGTGCCTTGGAGGGCGGGGGGGCTGGAAACACCATATATTTT
CALEGGGAGNTIYF
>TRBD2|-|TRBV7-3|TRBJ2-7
TGTGCCAGCAGCTTAGGGAGCGGGGCCCTCTACGAGCAGTACTTC
CASSLGSGALYEQYF
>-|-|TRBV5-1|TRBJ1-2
TGCGCCAGCAGCTCCCATTGGCCGGACATCTATGGCTACACCTTC
CASSSHWPDIYGYTF
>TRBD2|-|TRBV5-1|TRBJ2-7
TGCGCCAGCAGTACCGGGACTAGCGCCTCCTACGAGCAGTACTTC
CASSTGTSASYEQYF
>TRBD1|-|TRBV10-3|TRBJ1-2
TGTGCCATCAGTGCCAGGCCAGGGGGCGAGGCTAACTATGGCTACACCTTC
CAISARPGGEANYGYTF
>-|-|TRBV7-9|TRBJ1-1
TGTGCCAGCAGCGGCGGGTTGTTTGTCACTGAAGCTTTCTTT
CASSGGLFVTEAFF
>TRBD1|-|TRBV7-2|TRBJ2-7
TGTGCCAGCAGCTGGGACAGGGGGCAAGAGCAGTACTTC
CASSWDRGQEQYF
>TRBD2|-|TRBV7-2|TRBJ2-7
TGTGCCAGCAGCTTAGTTGGCGGGGGGTCTGCCTACGAGCAGTACTTC
CASSLVGGGSAYEQYF
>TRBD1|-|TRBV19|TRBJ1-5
TGTGCCAGTAGTATAGTACGGGACAGGGACCAGCCCCAGCATTTT
CASSIVRDRDQPQHF
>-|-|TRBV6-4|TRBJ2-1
TGTGCCAGCAGTGACTCAACAGGGACTGAGCAGTTCTTC
CASSDSTGTEQFF
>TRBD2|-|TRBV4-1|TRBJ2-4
TGCGCCAGCAGCCAAACCCCGGGACTAGCGGGGGGGGTGGCAAGGGCCAAAAACATTCAGTACTTC
CASSQTPGLAGGVARAKNIQYF
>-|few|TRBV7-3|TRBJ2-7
TGTGCCAGCAGTCCCCACAGGGAACACGAGCAGTACTTC
CASSPHREHEQYF
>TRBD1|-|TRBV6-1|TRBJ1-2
TGTGCCAGCAGTCAAGACAGGGGGGGGGTTGGCTACACCTTC
CASSQDRGGVGYTF
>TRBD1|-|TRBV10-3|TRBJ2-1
TGTGCCATCAGGGACAGGGGCGGCTACAATGAGCAGTTCTTC
CAIRDRGGYNEQFF
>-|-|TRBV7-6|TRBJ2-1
TGTGCCAGCAGCCAAGCCGGGACACAACAGTTCTTC
CASSQAGTQQFF
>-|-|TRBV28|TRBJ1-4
TGTGCCAGCAGTTTATCCCCTGCGAGTGAAAAACTGTTTTTT
CASSLSPASEKLFF
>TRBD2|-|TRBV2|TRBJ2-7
TGTGCCAGCAGACCCGGACTAGCGGGGTTCTACGAGCAGTACTTC
CASRPGLAGFYEQYF
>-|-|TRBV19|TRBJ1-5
TGTGCCAGTAGTATCAGGGCTGGGAATCAGCCCCAGCATTTT
CASSIRAGNQPQHF
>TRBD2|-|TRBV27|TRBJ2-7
TGTGCCAGCAGTCCTAGCGGCCTCTACGAGCAGTACTTC
CASSPSGLYEQYF
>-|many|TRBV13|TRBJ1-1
TGTGCCAGCAGCCGAAAGACAGGTAAAGCTTTCTTT
CASSRKTGKAFF
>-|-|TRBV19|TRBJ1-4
TGTGCCAGTAGTATAGTCGGGACTGCAACTAATGAAAAACTGTTTTTT
CASSIVGTATNEKLFF
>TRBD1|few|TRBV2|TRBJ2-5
TGTGCCAGCAGTGAATCGGGACAGAAAGAGACCCAGTACTTC
CASSESGQKETQYF
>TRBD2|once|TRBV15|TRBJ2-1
TGTGCCACCAGCAGAGAATTGGCTAGCGGGGAAAGTTCCAATGAGCAGTTCTTC
CATSRELASGESSNEQFF
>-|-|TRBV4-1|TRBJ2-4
TGCGCCAGCAGCCAGTCAGTCTTAGCCAAAAACATTCAGTACTTC
CASSQSVLAKNIQYF
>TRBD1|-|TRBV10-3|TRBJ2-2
TGTGCCATCAGTGAAACAGGGGAGAACACCGGGGAGCTGTTTTTT
CAISETGENTGELFF
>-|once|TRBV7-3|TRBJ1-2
TGTGCCAGCAGCTCAGGGATGGGAGGGGGCTACACCTTC
CASSSGMGGGYTF
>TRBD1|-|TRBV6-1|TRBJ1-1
TGTGCCAGCAGTAACGACAGGGGAGCTGAAGCTTTCTTT
CASSNDRGAEAFF
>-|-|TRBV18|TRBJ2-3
TGTGCCAGCTCATCCCGGGGGAGCACAGATACGCAGTATTTT
CASSSRGSTDTQYF
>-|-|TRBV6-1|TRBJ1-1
TGTGCCAGCCCTCGGGATGCTGAAGCTTTCTTT
CASPRDAEAFF
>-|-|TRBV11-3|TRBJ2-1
TGTGCCAGCAGCTTAGGGACTTCCGGGCACAATGAGCAGTTCTTC
CASSLGTSGHNEQFF
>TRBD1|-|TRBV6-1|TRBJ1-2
TGTGCCAGCAGACCCCCAGGGGGTACGGATGGCTACACCTTC
CASRPPGGTDGYTF
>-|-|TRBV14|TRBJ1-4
TGTGCCAGCAGCCCGGGACTTCAGGGCTGGAAATCGAGAATTGGGGATGAAAAACTGTTTTTT
CASSPGLQGWKSRIGDEKLFF
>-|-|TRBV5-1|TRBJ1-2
TGCGCCAGCAGGACAGGTTATGGCTACACCTTC
CASRTGYGYTF
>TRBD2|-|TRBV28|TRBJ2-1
TGTGCCAGCAGTTCTCCGGGACTAGCGGGGTTCCAGGATGAGCAGTTCTTC
CASSSPGLAGFQDEQFF
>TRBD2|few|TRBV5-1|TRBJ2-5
TGCGCCAGCAGCCCTTTTAGCGGGGGGGTCCAAGAGACCCAGTACTTC
CASSPFSGGVQETQYF
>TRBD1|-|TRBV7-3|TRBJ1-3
TGTGCCAGCAGCAGAGGACAGGGGGCTCTTCGAAGTGGAAACACCATATATTTT
CASSRGQGALRSGNTIYF
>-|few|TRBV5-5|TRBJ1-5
TGTGCCAGCAGCCCGGGACAAATCAATCAGCCCCAGCATTTT
CASSPGQINQPQHF
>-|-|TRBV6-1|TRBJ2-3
TGTGCCAGCAGAGATTTCGGGGGGCTGCAGTATTTT
CASRDFGGLQYF
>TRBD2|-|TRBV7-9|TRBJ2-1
TGTGCCAGCAGCCTCGGGTGGGGGGGAGGGAATGAGCAGTTCTTC
CASSLGWGGGNEQFF
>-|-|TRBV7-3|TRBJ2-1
TGTGCCAGCAGCTCCCAGGGTGGGTCCTACAATGAGCAGTTCTTC
CASSSQGGSYNEQFF
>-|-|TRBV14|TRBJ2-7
TGTGCCAGCAGCCGGACAGCTTTTCCCTACGAGCAGTACTTC
CASSRTAFPYEQYF
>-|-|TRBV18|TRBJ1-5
TGTGCCAGCTCACCGGACGGGGGGAATCAGCCCCAGCATTTT
CASSPDGGNQPQHF
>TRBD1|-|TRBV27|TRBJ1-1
TGTGCCAGCAGGCCCGGACAGGACCGAACTGAAGCTTTCTTT
CASRPGQDRTEAFF